The 18 T cell receptor beta chains listed next were all sequenced from one sample in a study of T cell repertoires and HLA-DP antigens (dated by TCRdb to between 2018 and 2020). For these receptors, no antigen is known. The library was produced with the immunoSEQ multiplex PCR assay. Sourced from immuneACCESS, this table was stored by TCRdb with only in-frame sequences that have V and J called. A share of the clones is absent; for the studies checked, an unresolved V gene accounts for under half, and the remainder has no known explanation. A total of roughly 70,000 clones appear in this sample, about four fifths of them only once. The top ten clones comprise 1.6% of the sample. Sequenced input: CD4+ T cells from PBMCs. Source of these receptors: a man in his sixties in good health and CMV-seronegative.

The DNA for the CDR3 is TGTGCCAGCAGTCAGGGGACAGCCTACGAGCAGTACTTC. Translated: CASSQGTAYEQYF. V gene TRBV6-5 combines with J gene TRBJ2-7, with 7 bases identical to TRBD1. Germline values: CDR1 MNHEY, CDR2 SVGAGI. The J segment lost 2 bases and the V segment lost 5 bases, leaving 3 bases of the junction unmatched. This CDR3 contains 13 residues.

This rearrangement joins TRBV19 to TRBJ1-1; D is perhaps TRBD1 (6 bases). With 5 bases removed from V and 5 bases from J, the gap between germline ends came to 15 bases. Looked up from germline, CDR1 is LNHDA and CDR2 is SQIVND (reference sequence). The CDR3 totals 14 residues. CDR3 coding DNA: TGTGCCAGTAGTGCTTACAGGGTTGCAACTGAAGCTTTCTTT. This codes for CASSAYRVATEAFF.

For the CDR3, the DNA is TGTGCCAGCAGTCGTGGGGGGAGTACTAATGAAAAACTGTTTTTT. It codes for CASSRGGSTNEKLFF. The chain links TRBV6-6 to TRBJ1-4, with D possibly TRBD1 on 5 matching bases. The V end was cut by 5 bases, the J end by 2 bases, with 12 bases between. The CDR3 spans 15 residues. Germline CDR1 MNHNY, CDR2 SVGAGI (reference sequence).

This clone was seen only a few times. The CDR3 loop reads CASSTGTNSPLHF. CDR3 in DNA: TGTGCCAGTTCCACAGGGACGAATTCACCCCTCCACTTT. The chain links TRBV19 to TRBJ1-6; weak D call: TRBD1 (6 bases). V was pared by 8 bases and J by 7 bases, with 12 bases between. The length of the CDR3 is 13 residues. Germline CDR1 and CDR2: LNHDA and SQIVND (reference sequence).

The chain employs TRBV6-1 and TRBJ2-1; D is undetermined. Trimming shortened V by 1 base and J by 6 bases, and 4 bases separated the two germline ends. Germline V CDR1 and CDR2: MNHNS, SASEGT. The CDR3 covers 12 residues. DNA for the CDR3: TGTGCCAGCAGTGAAGTTGTCAATGAGCAGTTCTTC. Residues: CASSEVVNEQFF.

V and J are TRBV15 and TRBJ2-2; D is uncertain. The CDR3 is 17 amino acids. V lost 0 bases, J lost 0 bases, and 11 bases lay in between. Per germline, CDR1 LNHNV and CDR2 YYDKDF (reference sequence). CDR3 sequence reads: CATSRDSTRANTGELFF. The CDR3 region has the DNA TGTGCCACCAGCAGAGATTCGACTCGCGCGAACACCGGGGAGCTGTTTTTT.

This clone was seen a handful of times. V and J are TRBV7-9 and TRBJ2-2; D perhaps matches TRBD2 (6 bases). Germline CDR1 and CDR2: SEHNR and FQNEAQ (reference sequence). This CDR3 contains 17 residues. The V end was cut by 0 bases, the J end by 1 base, with 12 bases between. The CDR3 loop reads CASSLASRDWNTGELFF. The CDR3 nucleotides read TGTGCCAGCAGCTTAGCATCGAGGGACTGGAACACCGGGGAGCTGTTTTTT.

V is TRBV6-5 and J is TRBJ2-4, with TRBD1 as a possible D gene (5 bases). V shed 7 bases and J shed 6 bases, with 13 bases lying between them. The CDR3 has 13 amino acids. CDR1 MNHEY and CDR2 SVGAGI come from the germline V gene. CDR3: CASIPRAGNIQYF. For the CDR3, the DNA is TGTGCCAGCATCCCCAGGGCAGGAAACATTCAGTACTTC.

The chain combines TRBV7-2 with TRBJ1-4; D call uncertain. The V gene lost 3 bases and the J gene lost 8 bases, with 13 bases spanning the gap. Germline CDR1 reads SGHTA; CDR2 reads FQGNSA. The CDR3 spans 14 residues. The CDR3 loop is CASSFVPEVEKLFF. CDR3 DNA: TGTGCCAGCAGCTTCGTACCCGAAGTCGAAAAACTGTTTTTT.

The J gene is TRBJ1-1, the V gene TRBV5-1; the D is unclear. V lost 4 bases and J lost 3, with 10 bases in between. The CDR3 extends over 13 amino acids. Germline CDR1 SGHRS, CDR2 YFSETQ. The CDR3 loop is CASSVTKDTEAFF. The CDR3 nucleotides read TGCGCCAGCAGCGTTACTAAAGACACTGAAGCTTTCTTT.

In DNA, the CDR3 is TGTGCCAGCAGCTTACCCCTCATGGGAGGTCTAAACACTGAAGCTTTCTTT. This sequence encodes CASSLPLMGGLNTEAFF. The chain recombines TRBV13 with TRBJ1-1; D gene unclear. The CDR3 sequence is 17 residues long. CDR1 and CDR2 (germline): PRHDT, FYEKMQ (reference sequence). V lost 2 bases and J lost 2, with 18 bases in between.

This rearrangement joins TRBV2 to TRBJ1-2; 7 nucleotides agree with TRBD1. This CDR3 comprises 13 residues. Per the germline V gene, CDR1 is SNHLY and CDR2 is FYNNEI. The V segment lost 5 bases and the J segment 1 base; nucleotides outside the gene matches: 1. In DNA, the CDR3 is TGTGCCAGCAGTCGGGACAGTAACTATGGCTACACCTTC. Amino acids: CASSRDSNYGYTF.

The chain links TRBV27 to TRBJ1-2; a possible D gene is TRBD1 (5 bases). CDR1 is MNHEY and CDR2 is SMNVEV in the germline V gene (reference sequence). The CDR3 is made up of 13 amino acids. V was pared by 6 bases and J by 4 bases, with 12 bases between. The CDR3 sequence: CASRPSGTYGYTF. CDR3 nucleotides: TGTGCCAGCAGACCATCCGGGACCTATGGCTACACCTTC.

This chain joins TRBV11-2 and TRBJ2-2, with 10 positions matching TRBD2. V dropped 2 bases and J dropped 1; count of bases not matched to a gene: 10. Looked up from germline, CDR1 is SGHAT and CDR2 is FQNNGV. CDR3 size: 19 residues. As DNA, the CDR3 is TGTGCCAGCAGCTTAAACTTGATTCGGACTAGCGGGAACACCGGGGAGCTGTTTTTT. Translated: CASSLNLIRTSGNTGELFF.

The chain joins TRBV21-1 to TRBJ2-7; the D segment call TRBD2 is taken from the table without a DNA check. TRBV21-1 is marked as a pseudogene. This CDR3 is 13 amino acids long. The CDR3 DNA sequence: TGTGCCAGCTCCCTACAGCCGGGGGGCGAGCAGTACGTC. Its protein product is CASSLQPGGEQYV.

The chain employs TRBV6-1 and TRBJ2-1; D is undetermined. V gave up 4 bases and J gave up 0 bases, with 13 bases separating them. From germline, CDR1 is MNHNS and CDR2 SASEGT. CDR3 length: 16 residues. CDR3 in DNA: TGTGCCAGCAGTGCCCTTTCATCGGGCTCCTACAATGAGCAGTTCTTC. This encodes CASSALSSGSYNEQFF.

V is TRBV10-3 and J is TRBJ2-1; D uncertain. The V end lost 4 bases, the J end lost 4 bases, and 5 bases lay between the germline ends. Germline V gene sequence: CDR1 ENHRY, CDR2 SYGVKD. The CDR3 is 12 residues long. CDR3 in amino acids: CAISVGYNEQFF. CDR3 nucleotide sequence: TGTGCCATCAGTGTTGGTTACAATGAGCAGTTCTTC.

V gene TRBV7-8 combines with J gene TRBJ2-7, with D possibly being TRBD1 (5 bases). Trimming took off 3 bases at V and 6 bases at J, with 6 bases between the two ends. The CDR3 sequence is 11 residues long. Germline lookup yields CDR1 SGHVS and CDR2 FQNEAQ. The CDR3 DNA follows: TGTGCCAGCAGCTTCAGGGCCGAGCAGTACTTC. Amino acid sequence: CASSFRAEQYF. The complete variable domain, with remaining parts taken from reference TRBV7-8 and TRBJ2-7, reads GAGVSQSPRYKVAKRGQDVALRCDPISGHVSLFWYQQALGQGPEFLTYFQNEAQLDKSGLPSDRFFAERPEGSVSTLKIQRTQQEDSAVYLCASSFRAEQYFGPGTRLTVT.